The 26 T cell receptor beta chains in this list originate from one sample, sequenced in a study of blood T cell repertoires in COVID-19. Here immunoSEQ multiplex PCR was the method, and the copy in TCRdb shows in-frame clones only, minus some. The sample carries 200,000 or so clones, about nine tenths recorded once. The source material was peripheral blood. These receptors were taken from a man over 45 with acute or convalescent COVID-19.

V and J are TRBV5-1 and TRBJ2-6; 10 bases agree with TRBD1. This CDR3 spans 16 amino acids. Germline CDR1 and CDR2: SGHRS and YFSETQ. J gave up 3 bases and V 4 bases, and 4 bases lay outside the gene matches. The CDR3 nucleotides read TGCGCCAGCAGCACCGGACAGGGGGTTGGGGCCAACGTCCTGACTTTC. Translated: CASSTGQGVGANVLTF.

As to this clone: Different DNA sequences within this sample yield the same CDR3. This rearrangement joins TRBV5-1 to TRBJ1-1, with 7 bases matching TRBD1. With V trimmed by 4 bases and J by 5 bases, 5 bases remained unmatched. In germline, CDR1 is SGHRS, CDR2 YFSETQ. The CDR3 is made up of 13 amino acids. As DNA, the CDR3 is TGCGCCAGCAGCCCCCAGGGGGTTACTGAAGCTTTCTTT. Translating gives CASSPQGVTEAFF.

The chain uses TRBV7-3 and TRBJ1-2; 8 nucleotides match TRBD1. Germline V gives CDR1 SGHTA, CDR2 FQGTGA. The CDR3 runs 14 residues. Unmatched junction bases numbered 9, after V lost 5 bases and J lost 7 bases. This CDR3 reads CASSPGQGPTGYTF. The CDR3 DNA is TGTGCCAGCAGCCCAGGACAGGGCCCAACTGGCTACACCTTC.

V usage is TRBV2 and J usage is TRBJ1-5, with a possible D match to TRBD1 (6 bases). This CDR3 comprises 14 residues. The V gene lost 8 bases and the J gene lost 6 bases, with 17 bases spanning the gap. Germline V gene lookup returns CDR1 SNHLY and CDR2 FYNNEI. As DNA, the CDR3 is TGTGCCAGCTGTCGCATCGGGGGGGCTCAGCCCCAGCATTTT. It specifies CASCRIGGAQPQHF.

In its sample, this clone was seen once. The chain carries TRBV10-3 and TRBJ2-5; tentative D call: TRBD2 (5 bases). This CDR3 contains 13 residues. In germline, CDR1 is ENHRY, CDR2 SYGVKD. V dropped 3 bases and J dropped 4 bases, with 9 bases sitting between them. The CDR3 spells CAISDASPETQYF. The DNA of the CDR3 is TGTGCCATCAGTGATGCTAGCCCAGAGACCCAGTACTTC.

This rearrangement joins TRBV6-1 to TRBJ1-5, with TRBD1 matching 10 bases. The CDR3 is 17 amino acids. Germline loops: CDR1 MNHNS, CDR2 SASEGT. V lost 3 bases, J lost 4 bases, and 9 bases stayed unmatched. CDR3 in amino acids: CASSDYLGTGVNQPQHF. In nucleotides, the CDR3 is TGTGCCAGCAGTGACTACCTTGGGACAGGGGTAAATCAGCCCCAGCATTTT.

This clone has just one count. The chain is built from TRBV2 and TRBJ2-3; the D gene is possibly TRBD2 (5 bases). V dropped 7 bases and J dropped 0 bases, with 8 bases sitting between them. The CDR3 has 13 residues. Per the germline V gene, CDR1 is SNHLY and CDR2 is FYNNEI. CDR3 sequence reads: CASTGLSTDTQYF. The CDR3 coding sequence is TGTGCCAGCACGGGGTTAAGCACAGATACGCAGTATTTT.

V usage is TRBV19 and J usage is TRBJ1-1, with 7 positions matching TRBD1. J lost 6 bases, V lost 5 bases, and 9 bases had no gene match. CDR3 length equals 14 residues. CDR1 is LNHDA, CDR2 SQIVND, per germline (reference sequence). The CDR3 bases are TGTGCCAGTAGTTTCAGGGGGACGGACGCTGAAGCTTTCTTT. This gives the protein CASSFRGTDAEAFF. The entire variable domain, with the rest obtained from reference TRBV19 and TRBJ1-1, is as follows: DGGITQSPKYLFRKEGQNVTLSCEQNLNHDAMYWYRQDPGQGLRLIYYSQIVNDFQKGDIAEGYSVSREKKESFPLTVTSAQKNPTAFYLCASSFRGTDAEAFFGQGTRLTVV.

This sequence joins TRBV7-2 and TRBJ1-5; no firm D call. Germline lookup yields CDR1 SGHTA and CDR2 FQGNSA. This CDR3 has 14 residues. The V gene lost 1 base and the J gene lost 7 bases, with 11 bases spanning the gap. The CDR3, as DNA: TGTGCCAGCAGCTTAGGTCCTGGAGGGCAGCCCCAGCATTTT. Translation: CASSLGPGGQPQHF.

As regards this clone: One end of the junction varies from germline; a read error may be responsible. The chain carries TRBV5-1 and TRBJ2-5, with D possibly matching TRBD1 (5 bases). The CDR3 loop spans 14 amino acids. The germline gives CDR1 SGHRS, CDR2 YFSETQ. In DNA, the CDR3 is TGCGCCAACAGCTTGGGTGACAGTGCACGGACCCAGTACTTC. It translates to CANSLGDSARTQYF.

V gene TRBV20-1 combines with J gene TRBJ1-2; no clear D. CDR3 length: 11 residues. Between the trimmed V and J ends, which lost 3 bases and 7 bases, there was a span of 9 bases. Germline V gives CDR1 DFQATT, CDR2 SNEGSKA (reference sequence). CDR3 amino acids: CSASHKFGYTF. CDR3 nucleotide sequence: TGCAGTGCTAGTCACAAGTTTGGCTACACCTTC.

The chain uses TRBV28 and TRBJ2-1; 7 nucleotides align to TRBD2. The CDR3 is 15 residues long. J was trimmed by 1 base and V by 5 bases; bases with no gene match: 5. Germline V CDR1 and CDR2: MDHEN, SYDVKM. CDR3 in DNA: TGTGCCAGCAGTCTAGCGGCTACTTCCTACAATGAGCAGTTCTTC. Amino acid sequence: CASSLAATSYNEQFF.

The chain joins TRBV18 to TRBJ1-2, with 10 nucleotides matching TRBD1. From germline, CDR1 is KGHSH and CDR2 LQKENI. The length of the CDR3 is 14 residues. The V segment lost 3 bases and the J segment 7 bases; nucleotides outside the gene matches: 5. The CDR3 DNA is TGTGCCAGCTCACCCCCGGGACAGGGGTTTGGCTACACCTTC. Its translation is CASSPPGQGFGYTF. The full variable domain, in which reference TRBV18 and TRBJ1-2 provide the parts outside the CDR3, is NAGVMQNPRHLVRRRGQEARLRCSPMKGHSHVYWYRQLPEEGLKFMVYLQKENIIDESGMPKERFSAEFPKEGPSILRIQQVVRGDSAAYFCASSPPGQGFGYTFGSGTRLTVV.

This chain joins TRBV10-3 and TRBJ1-6, with D uncertain. The CDR3 totals 12 residues. Per the germline V gene, CDR1 is ENHRY and CDR2 is SYGVKD. Trimming shortened V by 6 bases and J by 7 bases, and 7 bases separated the two germline ends. The chain's CDR3 is CAISTSNSPLHF. The CDR3 coding sequence is TGTGCCATCAGCACTTCCAATTCACCCCTCCACTTT.

The rearrangement uses TRBV6-5 and TRBJ2-3; TRBD2 aligns across 12 bases. Germline V gene lookup returns CDR1 MNHEY and CDR2 SVGAGI. The CDR3 totals 14 residues. Trimming cost V 11 bases and J 1 base; bases outside gene matches: 4. CDR3 residues: CAARLAGGTDTQYF. The CDR3 DNA reads as TGTGCCGCAAGACTAGCGGGGGGCACAGATACGCAGTATTTT.

The gene calls are TRBV10-3 and TRBJ1-5; 8 nucleotides line up with TRBD1. This CDR3 region has 14 residues. V lost 3 bases to trimming and J lost 4 bases; unmatched junction nucleotides: 2. The V gene's germline CDR1 is ENHRY and CDR2 SYGVKD. The CDR3 DNA is TGTGCCATCAGTGACAGGGGGCGGAATCAGCCCCAGCATTTT. Protein sequence: CAISDRGRNQPQHF.

The chain uses TRBV6-1 and TRBJ1-1; D remains ambiguous. This CDR3 contains 13 residues. The germline CDR1 and CDR2 sequences are MNHNS and SASEGT. Trimming took 0 bases from V and 5 from J, leaving 7 bases between them. CDR3 protein: CASSEARRTEAFF. CDR3 nucleotides: TGTGCCAGCAGTGAAGCCAGGAGGACTGAAGCTTTCTTT.

V usage is TRBV27 and J usage is TRBJ1-6; D is unresolved. There are 13 residues in the CDR3. Germline-derived CDR1 and CDR2 are MNHEY and SMNVEV (reference sequence). Trimming took 2 bases from V and 7 from J, leaving 6 bases between them. The CDR3 is CASSLASNSPLHF. The CDR3 DNA sequence: TGTGCCAGCAGTTTAGCGTCCAATTCACCCCTCCACTTT.

The rearrangement joins TRBV23-1 to TRBJ2-2; D is uncertain. TRBV23-1 is noted as an ORF with a role that remains uncertain. The CDR3 consists of 13 residues. The V end was cut by 6 bases, the J end by 4 bases, with 9 bases between. In DNA, the CDR3 is TGCGCCAGCAGCCCCAGGCGCACCGGGGAGCTGTTTTTT. It translates to CASSPRRTGELFF.

The V and J genes are TRBV5-1 and TRBJ1-6; 8 nucleotides agree with TRBD1. Germline lookup yields CDR1 SGHRS and CDR2 YFSETQ. The CDR3 spans 14 residues. Trimming at V came to 4 bases and at J to 7 bases, leaving 4 bases not matched to a gene. CDR3 coding DNA: TGCGCCAGCAGCCGAGGGACAGGCAATTCACCCCTCCACTTT. Amino acids: CASSRGTGNSPLHF.

V usage is TRBV30 and J usage is TRBJ1-4, with TRBD1 matching over 7 bases. Germline CDR1 and CDR2: GTSNPN and SVGIG (reference sequence). J was trimmed by 0 bases and V by 0 bases; bases with no gene match: 4. The CDR3 has 16 residues. CDR3 DNA sequence: TGTGCCTGGAGTGTACACAGGGGTTCAACTAATGAAAAACTGTTTTTT. It is translated as CAWSVHRGSTNEKLFF.

This rearrangement joins TRBV20-1 to TRBJ2-2; unclear D gene. Deletions cut 3 bases from V and 2 bases from J, with 7 bases between. The CDR3 covers 13 residues. In germline, CDR1 is DFQATT, CDR2 SNEGSKA (reference sequence). The CDR3 sequence: CSASTVNTGELFF. The CDR3 DNA reads TGCAGTGCTAGTACAGTTAACACCGGGGAGCTGTTTTTT.

This clone was found once. This sequence joins TRBV29-1 and TRBJ1-2; tentative D call: TRBD1 (6 bases). V gave up 4 bases and J gave up 4 bases, with 13 bases separating them. The CDR3 is 13 residues long. Germline V gives CDR1 SQVTM, CDR2 ANQGSEA. In DNA form, the CDR3 reads TGCAGCGTTGGGACAGCCTCGAGCTATGGCTACACCTTC. This gives the protein CSVGTASSYGYTF.

The V and J genes are TRBV11-1 and TRBJ1-2; 11 bases agree with TRBD1. The germline V gene has CDR1 SGHAT and CDR2 FQDESV (reference sequence). The ends lost 5 bases at V and 4 bases at J; junction bases unmatched: 3. The CDR3 is 14 amino acids. Here the CDR3 reads CASSPGTGGYGYTF. For the CDR3, the DNA is TGTGCCAGCAGCCCCGGGACAGGGGGCTATGGCTACACCTTC.

The rearrangement uses TRBV5-1 and TRBJ1-4; TRBD1 aligns across 8 bases. The CDR3 has 14 amino acids. The ends lost 5 bases at V and 0 bases at J; junction bases unmatched: 0. Germline assignment: CDR1 SGHRS and CDR2 YFSETQ. CDR3 in DNA: TGCGCCAGCAGACAGGGGGCAACTAATGAAAAACTGTTTTTT. Its translation: CASRQGATNEKLFF.

The rearrangement uses TRBV4-1 and TRBJ2-7; TRBD2 matches at 13 bases. Germline-derived CDR1 and CDR2 are MGHRA and YSYEKL. The CDR3 spans 18 residues. V lost 0 bases, J lost 3 bases, and 8 bases stayed unmatched. As DNA, the CDR3 is TGCGCCAGCAGCCAAGATCAACTAGCGGGGGGGCAGGGCTACGAGCAGTACTTC. Translating it yields CASSQDQLAGGQGYEQYF.